Presented here are 12 T cell receptor beta chains from one specimen sequenced in a study of blood T cells in healthy people across ages. A J-beta primer mix and a sample-barcoded 5' primer were used in a second PCR of roughly 6 to 11 cycles. Via MiXCR, TCRdb re-called the 5' RACE reads, giving one row per CDR3 protein. The profile shows approximately 810,000 distinct CDR3 sequences, more than 25% of them singletons. The specimen was blood. These receptors all come from a woman aged 80 or over in good health.

This clonotype was seen more than once but under ten times. CDR3 bases: TGTGCCAGCAGGAATTTTGGGACATACCAGGGGCAGTACTTC. Translating it yields CASRNFGTYQGQYF. The V call is TRBV5-6, the J call TRBJ2-5; D possibly corresponds to TRBD1 (6 bases). The CDR3 spans 14 residues. Germline V gene data show CDR1 as SGHDT and CDR2 as YYEEEE. The V end lost 5 bases, the J end lost 11 bases, and 22 bases lay between the germline ends.

This clonotype was seen ten or more times. The genes are TRBV5-8 and TRBJ2-1; 9 bases align to TRBD2. Germline V gene data show CDR1 as SGHTS and CDR2 as YDEGEE. The CDR3 spans 15 residues. V trimming: 2 bases; J trimming: 6 bases; junction bases outside the gene matches: 6. The CDR3 is CASSFGGGALNEQFF. For the CDR3, the DNA is TGTGCCAGCAGCTTCGGCGGGGGGGCCCTCAATGAGCAGTTCTTC.

This clonotype was counted at least ten times. J is TRBJ2-3 and V is TRBV5-1, with D perhaps matching TRBD1 (6 bases). The CDR3 spans 15 residues. Germline V lookup: CDR1 SGHRS, CDR2 YFSETQ. Trimming took 1 base from V and 3 from J, leaving 12 bases between them. CDR3 sequence (DNA): TGCGCCAGCAGCTTGAGTTACAGGGAAACAGATACGCAGTATTTT. This codes for CASSLSYRETDTQYF.

The chain combines TRBV28 with TRBJ2-5; no definite D call. TRBJ2-4 explains the end of the DNA better; the J call may be wrong. The CDR3 is 13 amino acids. Per the germline V gene, CDR1 is MDHEN and CDR2 is SYDVKM. This chain's CDR3 is CASSLPSQNIQYF. The CDR3 DNA follows: TGTGCCAGCAGTTTACCCTCCCAAAACATTCAGTACTTC.

The chain recombines TRBV7-8 with TRBJ2-3, with TRBD2 identical over 12 bases. Germline lookup yields CDR1 SGHVS and CDR2 FQNEAQ. The CDR3 contains 15 residues. The trim removed 7 bases at V and 3 bases at J, leaving 5 bases unmatched. The CDR3 bases are TGTGCCAGCAAACGGACTAGCGGGGCGACAGATACGCAGTATTTT. This translates into CASKRTSGATDTQYF.

Ten or more counts support this clonotype. The V and J genes are TRBV7-2 and TRBJ1-6; D ambiguous. This CDR3 spans 17 amino acids. CDR1 SGHTA and CDR2 FQGNSA come from the germline V gene. The V end lost 6 bases, the J end lost 7 bases, and 22 bases lay between the germline ends. CDR3 amino acids: CASRSFKIARPNSPLHF. The CDR3 nucleotides are TGTGCCAGCAGAAGCTTTAAGATAGCGCGCCCGAATTCACCCCTCCACTTT.

As concerns this clonotype: A read error is possible here, since a much larger clone lies one base away. CDR3 amino acids: CASSLDRAGTSARILAKNIQYF. CDR3 nucleotides: TGTGCCAGCAGTCTCGACCGCGCCGGGACTAGCGCGAGGATACTAGCCAAAAACATTCAGTACTTC. This chain uses TRBV27 with TRBJ2-4, with 10 bases identical to TRBD2. The trim removed 5 bases at V and 0 bases at J, leaving 22 bases unmatched. The CDR3 extends over 22 amino acids. Germline CDR1 MNHEY, CDR2 SMNVEV (reference sequence).

The table lists this clonotype with a few counts. The rearrangement joins TRBV30 to TRBJ2-2; unclear D gene. The length of the CDR3 is 14 residues. The V end was cut by 0 bases, the J end by 7 bases, with 12 bases between. The germline gives CDR1 GTSNPN, CDR2 SVGIG (reference sequence). DNA for the CDR3: TGTGCCTGGAGTGTACTCGGGCAGGTCGGGGAGCTGTTTTTT. Its protein product is CAWSVLGQVGELFF.

The sample holds many counts of this clonotype. The chain recombines TRBV5-1 with TRBJ2-3; the D gene is possibly TRBD2 (5 bases). CDR3 length equals 16 residues. V lost 6 bases and J lost 4, with 21 bases in between. The germline CDR1 and CDR2 sequences are SGHRS and YFSETQ. This CDR3 is CASIPNGLIEADTQYF. The CDR3 DNA reads TGCGCCAGCATCCCGAATGGACTTATCGAGGCAGATACGCAGTATTTT.

This clonotype has ten or more counts. This sequence joins TRBV5-1 and TRBJ1-6; D gene unclear. The CDR3 spans 16 residues. Germline-derived CDR1 and CDR2 are SGHRS and YFSETQ. Trimming took 1 base from V and 5 from J, leaving 13 bases between them. CDR3 nucleotide sequence: TGCGCCAGCAGCTTGCTCACCCCGAACGATAATTCACCCCTCCACTTT. Protein product: CASSLLTPNDNSPLHF.

In this sample, this clonotype turned up a few times. The J gene is TRBJ2-7, the V gene TRBV5-4; TRBD2 matches at 11 bases. The V and J ends lost 2 bases and 3 bases, in that order; junction bases with no gene match: 4. The germline CDR1 and CDR2 sequences are SGHNT and YYREEE (reference sequence). The CDR3 sequence is 15 residues long. The CDR3 sequence: CASSFTSGGIYEQYF. As DNA, the CDR3 is TGTGCCAGCAGCTTCACTAGCGGGGGAATCTACGAGCAGTACTTC.

Notes on this clonotype: A clone one base away is much larger, so this may be a read error. The rearrangement joins TRBV3-1 to TRBJ2-7; the D gene is possibly TRBD1 (5 bases). The CDR3 covers 14 residues. The V gene's germline CDR1 is LGHDT and CDR2 YNNKEL (reference sequence). CDR3 sequence: CASNQASGASEQYF. CDR3 DNA: TGTGCCAGCAACCAAGCTAGTGGGGCCAGCGAGCAGTACTTC.